This T cell receptor (beta chain) stems from a study of blood T cell repertoires in COVID-19 (TCRdb year 2020). Broadly, across the study: Samples from collaborators originated in the United States, Italy and Spain and spanned both the acute and convalescent phases of COVID-19. The material from the prospective study consisted of cDNA or gDNA derived from T cells, B-cell-depleted T cells, or PBMCs. The dataset comprised deeply sampled blood TCRbeta repertoires from subjects exposed to, actively infected with, or recovered from COVID-19. The repertoires were made available in a free public database intended to serve as a resource for research on the immune response to SARS-CoV-2. Samples came from the ongoing ImmuneRACE study (first 160 participants) plus 1,254 subjects from 6 global collaborators. The sample metadata nearly always contained a de-identified subject ID, COVID-19 status, age in years and sex. HLA class I and class II types, where available, came from metadata supplied by the sample provider rather than from assay-based typing.

The paper as a whole reports these results and caveats: The amount of clinical and demographic metadata varied by source and participant and was provided uncurated.

This clone appeared once. Its antigen is currently not known. Base qualities are not recorded, but no much larger clone differs from it by a single base. In the prospective study, participants were about 18 to 100 years old, resided in about two dozen geographic areas of the United States, and were enrolled through a virtual design. To assign participants to cohorts, the prospective study relied on clinical history that participants themselves reported in a screening survey and a study questionnaire. Exposed participants had been in contact, within 2 weeks of entering the study, with a person who had a PCR-confirmed or clinician-diagnosed case of COVID-19. Each participant in the prospective study had whole blood, serum and a nasopharyngeal or oropharyngeal swab collected by mobile phlebotomists. Additional blood draws and questionnaires over an approximately 2-month period could optionally be provided by prospective study participants. Before DNA extraction, blood samples from the prospective study were shipped at room temperature or frozen.

TCRbeta CDR3 regions were amplified from genomic DNA by means of the immunoSEQ Assay, a bias-controlled multiplex PCR. On the study's bioinformatics: Nucleated cell counts per sample were estimated from amplification of reference gene primers within the assay. Sequence reads were collapsed and filtered to measure the absolute abundance of every unique TCRbeta CDR3 rearrangement. For each sample, productive Simpson clonality was calculated by taking the square root of Simpson's diversity index across productive rearrangements. The table was pulled from immuneACCESS by TCRdb, which kept in-frame rearrangements only. Such tables lose some clones; where checked, under half of the loss comes from unresolved V genes, and the rest has no known cause. The V and J calls and clone size are taken from that table; D and trimming were inferred from the DNA. The sample table lists roughly 400,000 clones, 90% to 95% of them with a count of one. 0.8% to 0.9% of the sample rests with the top ten.

Sequencing was performed on PBMCs or T cells enriched from blood (not recorded which). The sequence was obtained from a woman aged 40 to 50 who had been exposed to COVID-19.

The CDR3 region: CASSVGTGTGKNTEAFF. The bases read TGTGCCAGCAGCGTAGGGACTGGGACAGGTAAGAACACTGAAGCTTTCTTT. The sequence links TRBV9 to TRBJ1-1, and TRBD1 aligns with 8 junction nucleotides. Reading from cysteine to phenylalanine, the CDR3 counts 17 amino acids. The kept DNA is CDR3 alone, 51 bases in frame from the first base. CDR1 SGDLS and CDR2 YYNGEE are derived from the germline V gene. Unmatched junction bases come to 8, with V trimmed by 0 bases and J by 1 base.